This T cell receptor (beta chain) was identified during a study of read filtering for tumor transcriptome and immune sequencing. As for the study in general: Whole-transcriptome libraries were prepared after DNase treatment. RNA-seq yielded only about 75 to 1,400 TCR reads, IR-seq about 4 to 10.27 million.

This clonotype was counted at least ten times. Its antigen is not known. Germline loops: CDR1 MGHRA, CDR2 YSYEKL. V was clipped by 8 bases and J by 7 bases, with 23 bases between them. This CDR3 spans 15 amino acids. General study findings and limits: Correlation between methods rose after single-read clonotypes were removed.

Molecular barcoded adaptors covering alpha/delta and beta/gamma chains were used on 400 ng RNA. Using its own MiXCR run on the reads, TCRdb lists one record per CDR3 protein. Counted here are tens of thousands of distinct CDR3 sequences, roughly 21% occurring once; the ten biggest clones make up about an eighth. Sampling of bone marrow took place during active disease in every patient. This receptor was taken from a donor at least 40 years old with multiple myeloma. The rearrangement uses TRBV4-1 and TRBJ1-1, with a tentative D call TRBD1 (5 bases). The sequencing sample was made of a population of CD138-negative cells sorted from bone marrow. CDR3 bases: TGCGCCAGCGAACTACAAGTTGGAGGGGCCGGTGAAGCTTTCTTT. It yields the protein CASELQVGGAGEAFF.